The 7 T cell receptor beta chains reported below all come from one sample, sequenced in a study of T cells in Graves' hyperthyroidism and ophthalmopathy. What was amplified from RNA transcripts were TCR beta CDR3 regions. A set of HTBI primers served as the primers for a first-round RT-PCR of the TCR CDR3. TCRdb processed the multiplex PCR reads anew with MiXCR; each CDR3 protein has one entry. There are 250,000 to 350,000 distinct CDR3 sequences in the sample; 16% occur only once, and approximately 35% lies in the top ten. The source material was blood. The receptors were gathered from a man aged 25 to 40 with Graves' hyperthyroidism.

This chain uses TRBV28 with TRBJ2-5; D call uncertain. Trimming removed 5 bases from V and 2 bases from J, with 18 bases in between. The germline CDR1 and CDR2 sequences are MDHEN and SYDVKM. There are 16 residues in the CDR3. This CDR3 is CASSPSRWFLQETQYF. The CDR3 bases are TGTGCCAGCAGTCCCTCCAGGTGGTTCCTACAAGAGACCCAGTACTTC.

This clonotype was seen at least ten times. This CDR3 is CASSQDFRNQPQHF. The CDR3 DNA is TGTGCCAGCAGCCAAGATTTCAGGAATCAGCCCCAGCATTTT. The chain employs TRBV3-1 and TRBJ1-5; D call uncertain. The germline CDR1 and CDR2 sequences are LGHDT and YNNKEL (reference sequence). This CDR3 comprises 14 residues. The V end lost 0 bases, the J end lost 4 bases, and 7 bases lay between the germline ends. Combining the CDR3 with reference TRBV3-1 and TRBJ1-5 gives the whole variable domain DTAVSQTPKYLVTQMGNDKSIKCEQNLGHDTMYWYKQDSKKFLKIMFSYNNKELIINETVPNRFSPKSPDKAHLNLHINSLELGDSAVYFCASSQDFRNQPQHFGDGTRLSIL.

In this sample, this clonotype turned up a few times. The chain's CDR3 is CSALANTGELFF. CDR3 nucleotides: TGCAGTGCTCTTGCTAACACCGGGGAGCTGTTTTTT. J is TRBJ2-2 and V is TRBV20-1; D ambiguous. Germline loops: CDR1 DFQATT, CDR2 SNEGSKA (reference sequence). The CDR3 consists of 12 residues. V shed 5 bases and J shed 2 bases, with 6 bases lying between them.

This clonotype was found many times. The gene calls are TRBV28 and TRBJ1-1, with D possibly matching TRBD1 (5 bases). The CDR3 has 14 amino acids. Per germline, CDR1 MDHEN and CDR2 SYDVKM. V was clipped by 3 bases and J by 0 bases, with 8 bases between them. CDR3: CASSFDRLNTEAFF. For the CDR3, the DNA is TGTGCCAGCAGTTTTGACAGATTGAACACTGAAGCTTTCTTT.

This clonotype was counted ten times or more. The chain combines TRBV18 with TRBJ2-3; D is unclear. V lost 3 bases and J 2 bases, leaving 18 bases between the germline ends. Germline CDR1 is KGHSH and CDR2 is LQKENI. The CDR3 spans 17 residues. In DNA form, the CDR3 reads TGTGCCAGCTCACCGGGCAGCGTGAGGCACACCACAGATACGCAGTATTTT. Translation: CASSPGSVRHTTDTQYF.

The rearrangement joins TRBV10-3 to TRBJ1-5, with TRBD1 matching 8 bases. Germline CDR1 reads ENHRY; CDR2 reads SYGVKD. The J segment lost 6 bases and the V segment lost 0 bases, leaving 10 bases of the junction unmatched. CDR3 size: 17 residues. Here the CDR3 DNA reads TGTGCCATCAGTGAGTCGTACCTCGGACAGGGCGGTCAGCCCCAGCATTTT. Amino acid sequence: CAISESYLGQGGQPQHF.

CDR3 region: CSASGRSSYNEQFF. Here the CDR3 DNA reads TGCAGTGCTAGCGGGCGAAGCTCCTACAATGAGCAGTTCTTC. The gene calls are TRBV20-1 and TRBJ2-1; D is unclear. Per germline, CDR1 DFQATT and CDR2 SNEGSKA (reference sequence). The CDR3 spans 14 residues. Trimming cost V 3 bases and J 0 bases, with 9 bases left between them.